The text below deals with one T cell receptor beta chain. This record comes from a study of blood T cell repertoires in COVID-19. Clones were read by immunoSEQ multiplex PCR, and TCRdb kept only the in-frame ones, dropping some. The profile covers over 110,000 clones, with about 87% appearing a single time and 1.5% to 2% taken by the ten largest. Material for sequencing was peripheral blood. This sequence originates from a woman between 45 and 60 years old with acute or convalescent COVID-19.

The CDR3 reads CASSWTGSSYEQYF. DNA for the CDR3: TGTGCCAGCAGCTGGACAGGGAGCTCCTACGAGCAGTACTTC. This chain uses TRBV7-2 with TRBJ2-7, with 8 bases matching TRBD1. The CDR3 loop spans 14 amino acids. Germline CDR1 SGHTA, CDR2 FQGNSA. The V gene end was trimmed by 4 bases and the J gene end by 0 bases; junction bases not matched to a gene: 2.